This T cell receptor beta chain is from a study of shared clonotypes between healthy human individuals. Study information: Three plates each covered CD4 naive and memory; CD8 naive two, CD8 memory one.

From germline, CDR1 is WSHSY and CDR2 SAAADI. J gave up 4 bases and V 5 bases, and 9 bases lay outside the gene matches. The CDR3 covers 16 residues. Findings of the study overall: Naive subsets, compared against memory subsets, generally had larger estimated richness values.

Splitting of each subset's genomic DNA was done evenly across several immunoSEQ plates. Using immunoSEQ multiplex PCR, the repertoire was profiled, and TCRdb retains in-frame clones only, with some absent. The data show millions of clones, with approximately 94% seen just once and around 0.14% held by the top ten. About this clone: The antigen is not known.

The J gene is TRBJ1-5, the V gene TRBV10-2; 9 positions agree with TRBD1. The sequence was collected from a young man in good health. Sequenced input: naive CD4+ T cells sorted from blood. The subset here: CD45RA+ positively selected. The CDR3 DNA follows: TGCGCCAGCAGTCCAGCCGGGACAGGGCCTAATCAGCCCCAGCATTTT. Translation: CASSPAGTGPNQPQHF.